This T cell receptor (beta chain) was captured by sequencing in a study of blood T cell repertoires in COVID-19. The wider study: PBMCs, B-cell-depleted T cells, or T cells provided the cDNA or gDNA that made up the material.

Only in-frame clones appear in the TCRdb table, and some are missing; sequencing was by immunoSEQ multiplex PCR. The repertoire consists of under 300,000 clones, with over 70% occurring once and the leading ten covering about 2.9%. The CDR3 contains 14 residues. V gave up 4 bases and J gave up 1 base, with 10 bases separating them. CDR1 SGHNT and CDR2 YYREEE come from the germline V gene (reference sequence). The clonotype comes from a woman in her forties who had been exposed to COVID-19. This chain links TRBV5-4 with TRBJ2-3; a possible D gene is TRBD1 (6 bases). The sequenced material came from PBMCs or T cells enriched from blood (not recorded which). CDR3 in amino acids: CASSQDRRTDTQYF. Here the CDR3 DNA reads TGTGCCAGCAGCCAGGACAGACGCACAGATACGCAGTATTTT.